This TCR beta chain was found in a study of blood T cell repertoires in COVID-19. Study-wide context: Sites in the United States, Italy and Spain provided acute and convalescent COVID-19 samples. From T cells, B-cell-depleted T cells, or PBMCs came the material, which was cDNA or gDNA.

Per the original methods: Using reference gene primer amplification, nucleated cell counts were estimated. Using immunoSEQ multiplex PCR, the repertoire was profiled, and TCRdb retains in-frame clones only, with some absent. V, J and clone size derive from that table, while D and trimming were established from the DNA sequence. The sample records 200,000 to 250,000 clones, more than 75% being singletons. Germline V gene sequence: CDR1 LNHDA, CDR2 SQIVND (reference sequence). V was trimmed by 4 bases and J by 5 bases, leaving 17 bases between them. The CDR3 totals 15 residues. Sequencing was carried out using peripheral blood. This rearrangement joins TRBV19 to TRBJ2-5; possibly TRBD2 for D (5 bases). This TCR derives from a man aged 55-75 years who had recovered from COVID-19. The DNA for the CDR3 is TGTGCCAGTAGTACCTACCCTAGGACGGGGGAGACCCAGTACTTC. It specifies CASSTYPRTGETQYF.